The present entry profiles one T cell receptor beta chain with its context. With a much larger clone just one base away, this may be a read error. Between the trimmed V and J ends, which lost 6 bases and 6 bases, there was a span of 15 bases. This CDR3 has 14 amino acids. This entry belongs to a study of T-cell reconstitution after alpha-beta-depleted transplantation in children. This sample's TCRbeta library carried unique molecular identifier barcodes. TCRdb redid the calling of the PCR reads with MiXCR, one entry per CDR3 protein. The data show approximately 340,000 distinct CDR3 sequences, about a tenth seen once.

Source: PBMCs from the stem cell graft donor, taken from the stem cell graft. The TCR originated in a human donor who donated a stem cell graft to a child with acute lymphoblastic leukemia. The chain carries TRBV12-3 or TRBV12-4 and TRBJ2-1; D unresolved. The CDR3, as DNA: TGTGCCAGCAGCCAGATTAAAGGTGGCAATGAGCAGTTCTTC. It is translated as CASSQIKGGNEQFF.